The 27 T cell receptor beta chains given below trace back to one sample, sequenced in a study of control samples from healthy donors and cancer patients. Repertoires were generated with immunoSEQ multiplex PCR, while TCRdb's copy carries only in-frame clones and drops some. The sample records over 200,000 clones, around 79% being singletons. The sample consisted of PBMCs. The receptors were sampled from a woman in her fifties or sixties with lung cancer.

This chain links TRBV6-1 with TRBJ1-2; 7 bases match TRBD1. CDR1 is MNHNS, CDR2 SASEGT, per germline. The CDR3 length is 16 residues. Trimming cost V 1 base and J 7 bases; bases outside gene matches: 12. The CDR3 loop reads CASSEGTGPLYRGYTF. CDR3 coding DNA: TGTGCCAGCAGTGAAGGGACAGGACCGCTATACCGTGGCTACACCTTC.

The CDR3 DNA reads TGTGCCAGCAGTCCCGGGGGGGCGCGTCAGCCCCAGCATTTT. Translating gives CASSPGGARQPQHF. This rearrangement joins TRBV6-6 to TRBJ1-5; the D gene is possibly TRBD1 (6 bases). Trimming removed 5 bases from V and 6 bases from J, with 14 bases in between. Germline CDR1 and CDR2: MNHNY and SVGAGI (reference sequence). CDR3 length equals 14 residues.

CDR3 sequence: CASSPGLAEEGEQFF. The CDR3 nucleotides read TGTGCCAGCAGCCCCGGACTAGCGGAAGAGGGTGAGCAGTTCTTC. The rearrangement joins TRBV5-4 to TRBJ2-1, with 10 bases aligning to TRBD2. J lost 9 bases, V lost 4 bases, and 10 bases had no gene match. Germline V gives CDR1 SGHNT, CDR2 YYREEE (reference sequence). The CDR3 has 15 amino acids.

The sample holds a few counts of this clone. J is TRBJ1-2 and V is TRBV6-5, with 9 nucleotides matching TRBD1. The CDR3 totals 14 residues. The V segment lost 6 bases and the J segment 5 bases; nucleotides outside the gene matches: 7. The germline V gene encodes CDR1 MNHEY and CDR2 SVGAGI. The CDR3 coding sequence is TGTGCCAGCAGCCACCCCGGACAGGGGTATGGCTACACCTTC. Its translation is CASSHPGQGYGYTF.

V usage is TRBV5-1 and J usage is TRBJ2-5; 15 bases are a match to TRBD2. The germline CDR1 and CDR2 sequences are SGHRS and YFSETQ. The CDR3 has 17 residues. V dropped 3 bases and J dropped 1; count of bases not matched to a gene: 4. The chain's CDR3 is CASSYLGLAGGQETQYF. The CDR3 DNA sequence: TGCGCCAGCAGCTACCTGGGACTAGCGGGGGGCCAAGAGACCCAGTACTTC.

The CDR3 sequence is CASSPPRLAETDTQYF. The CDR3, as DNA: TGCGCCAGCAGCCCACCCCGGCTAGCGGAAACAGATACGCAGTATTTT. This chain connects TRBV5-1 to TRBJ2-3; 7 bases line up with TRBD2. Per the germline V gene, CDR1 is SGHRS and CDR2 is YFSETQ. J gave up 3 bases and V 4 bases, and 11 bases lay outside the gene matches. The CDR3 spans 16 residues.

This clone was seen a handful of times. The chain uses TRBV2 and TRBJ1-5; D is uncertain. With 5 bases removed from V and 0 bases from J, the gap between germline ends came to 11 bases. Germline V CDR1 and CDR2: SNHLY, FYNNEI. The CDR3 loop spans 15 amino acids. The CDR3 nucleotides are TGTGCCAGCAGTTTCAACGAAAATAGCAATCAGCCCCAGCATTTT. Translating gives CASSFNENSNQPQHF.

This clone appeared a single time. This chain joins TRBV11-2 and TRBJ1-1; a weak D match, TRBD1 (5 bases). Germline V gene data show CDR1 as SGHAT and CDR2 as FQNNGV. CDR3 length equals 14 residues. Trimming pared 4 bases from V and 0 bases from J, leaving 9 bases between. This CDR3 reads CASSSGPMNTEAFF. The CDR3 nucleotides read TGTGCCAGCAGCTCGGGACCGATGAACACTGAAGCTTTCTTT.

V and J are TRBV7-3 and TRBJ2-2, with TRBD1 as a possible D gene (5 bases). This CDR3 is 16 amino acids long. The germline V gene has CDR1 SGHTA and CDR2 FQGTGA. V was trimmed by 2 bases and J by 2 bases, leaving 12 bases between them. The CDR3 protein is CASSLLRTLNTGELFF. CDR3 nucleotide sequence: TGTGCCAGCAGCTTACTTCGGACATTAAACACCGGGGAGCTGTTTTTT.

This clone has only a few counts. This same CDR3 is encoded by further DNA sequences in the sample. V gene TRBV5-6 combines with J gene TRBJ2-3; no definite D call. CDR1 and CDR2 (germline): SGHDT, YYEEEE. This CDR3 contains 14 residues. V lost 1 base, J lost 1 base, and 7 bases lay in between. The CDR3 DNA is TGTGCCAGCAGCTTGTTAGCAGGCACAGATACGCAGTATTTT. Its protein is CASSLLAGTDTQYF.

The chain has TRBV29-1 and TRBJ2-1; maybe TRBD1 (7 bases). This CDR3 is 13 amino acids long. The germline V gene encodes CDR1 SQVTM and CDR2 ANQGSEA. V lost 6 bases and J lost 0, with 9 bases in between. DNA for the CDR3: TGCAGCGTCAGGGGGGCCTCCTACAATGAGCAGTTCTTC. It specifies CSVRGASYNEQFF.

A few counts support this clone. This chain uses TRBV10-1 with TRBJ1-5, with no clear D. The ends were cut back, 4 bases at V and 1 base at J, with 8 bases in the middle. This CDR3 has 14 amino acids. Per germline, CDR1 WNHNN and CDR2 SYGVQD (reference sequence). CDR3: CASSAGSSNQPQHF. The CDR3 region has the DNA TGCGCCAGCAGTGCGGGGTCGAGCAATCAGCCCCAGCATTTT.

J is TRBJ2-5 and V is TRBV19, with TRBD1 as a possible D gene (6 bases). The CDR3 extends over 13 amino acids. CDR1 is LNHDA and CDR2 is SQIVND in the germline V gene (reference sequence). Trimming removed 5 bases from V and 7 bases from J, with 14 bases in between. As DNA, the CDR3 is TGTGCCAGTAGTGCCCGGGACACCAGGACCCAGTACTTC. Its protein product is CASSARDTRTQYF.

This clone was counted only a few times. The CDR3 region is CASRKGGSGANVLTF. The CDR3 nucleotides are TGTGCCAGCAGAAAGGGCGGCTCTGGGGCCAACGTCCTGACTTTC. The chain joins TRBV5-6 to TRBJ2-6; D not certain. Germline CDR1 reads SGHDT; CDR2 reads YYEEEE. Deletions cut 5 bases from V and 0 bases from J, with 9 bases between. The CDR3 consists of 15 residues.

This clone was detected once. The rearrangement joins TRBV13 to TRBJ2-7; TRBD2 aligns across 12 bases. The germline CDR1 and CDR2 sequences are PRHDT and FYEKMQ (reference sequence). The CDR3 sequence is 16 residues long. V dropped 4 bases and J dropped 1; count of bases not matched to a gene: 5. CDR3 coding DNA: TGTGCCAGCAGCTCCACTAGCGGGGGGAGATCCTACGAGCAGTACTTC. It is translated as CASSSTSGGRSYEQYF.

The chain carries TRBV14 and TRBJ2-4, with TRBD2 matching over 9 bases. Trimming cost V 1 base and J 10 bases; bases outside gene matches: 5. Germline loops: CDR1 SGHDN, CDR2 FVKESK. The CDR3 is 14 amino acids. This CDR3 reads CASSQGASGTIQYF. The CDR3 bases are TGTGCCAGCAGCCAAGGGGCTAGCGGGACTATTCAGTACTTC.

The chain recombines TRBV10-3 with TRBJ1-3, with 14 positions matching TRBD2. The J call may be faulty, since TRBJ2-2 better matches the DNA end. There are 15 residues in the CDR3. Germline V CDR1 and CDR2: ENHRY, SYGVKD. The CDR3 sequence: CAITGTSGSGGELFF. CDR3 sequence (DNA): TGTGCCATTACCGGGACTAGCGGGAGTGGCGGGGAGCTGTTTTTT.

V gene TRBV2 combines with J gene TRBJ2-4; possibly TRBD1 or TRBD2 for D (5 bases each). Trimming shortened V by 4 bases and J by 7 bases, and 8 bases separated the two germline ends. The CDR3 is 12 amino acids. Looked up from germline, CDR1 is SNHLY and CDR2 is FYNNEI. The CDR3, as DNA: TGTGCCAGCAGTGGAGGGGTGAACATTCAGTACTTC. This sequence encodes CASSGGVNIQYF.

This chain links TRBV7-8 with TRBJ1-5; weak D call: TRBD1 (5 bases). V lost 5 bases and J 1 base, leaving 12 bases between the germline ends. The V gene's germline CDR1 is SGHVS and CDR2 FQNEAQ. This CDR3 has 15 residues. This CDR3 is CASSRNRDSNQPQHF. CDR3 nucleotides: TGTGCCAGCAGCCGCAACCGGGACAGCAATCAGCCCCAGCATTTT.

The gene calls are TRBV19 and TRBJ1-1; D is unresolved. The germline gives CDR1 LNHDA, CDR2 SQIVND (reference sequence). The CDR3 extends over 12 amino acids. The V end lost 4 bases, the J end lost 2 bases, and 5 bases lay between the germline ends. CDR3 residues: CASSRPNTEAFF. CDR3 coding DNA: TGTGCCAGTAGTAGACCTAACACTGAAGCTTTCTTT.

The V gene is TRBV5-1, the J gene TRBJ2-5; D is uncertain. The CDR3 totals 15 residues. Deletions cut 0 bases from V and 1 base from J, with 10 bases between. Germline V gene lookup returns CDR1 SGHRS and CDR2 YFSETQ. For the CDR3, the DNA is TGCGCCAGCAGCTTGGATAGGACCTTCCAAGAGACCCAGTACTTC. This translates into CASSLDRTFQETQYF.

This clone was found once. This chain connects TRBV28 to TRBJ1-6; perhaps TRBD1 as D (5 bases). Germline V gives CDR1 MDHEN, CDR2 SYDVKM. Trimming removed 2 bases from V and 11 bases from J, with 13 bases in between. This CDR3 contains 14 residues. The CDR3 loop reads CASSLRQGVTPLHF. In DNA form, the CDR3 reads TGTGCCAGCAGTTTAAGGCAGGGTGTTACACCCCTCCACTTT.

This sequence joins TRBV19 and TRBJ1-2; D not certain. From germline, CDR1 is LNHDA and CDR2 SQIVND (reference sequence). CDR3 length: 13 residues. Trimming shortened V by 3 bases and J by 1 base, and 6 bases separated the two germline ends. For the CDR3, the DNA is TGTGCCAGTAGTATCACAGATAACTATGGCTACACCTTC. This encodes CASSITDNYGYTF.

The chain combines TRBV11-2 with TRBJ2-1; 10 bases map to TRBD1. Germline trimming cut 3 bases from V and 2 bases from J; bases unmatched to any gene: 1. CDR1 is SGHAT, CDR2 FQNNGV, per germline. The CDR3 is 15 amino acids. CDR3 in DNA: TGTGCCAGCAGCTTCGGGACAGGGGCCTACAATGAGCAGTTCTTC. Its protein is CASSFGTGAYNEQFF.

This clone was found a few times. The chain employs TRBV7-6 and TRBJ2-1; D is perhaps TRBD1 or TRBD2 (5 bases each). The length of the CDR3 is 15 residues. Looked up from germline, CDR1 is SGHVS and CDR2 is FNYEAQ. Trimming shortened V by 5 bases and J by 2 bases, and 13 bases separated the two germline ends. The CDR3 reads CASSPGRGPYNEQFF. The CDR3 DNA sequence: TGTGCCAGCAGCCCCGGACGGGGCCCCTACAATGAGCAGTTCTTC.

The CDR3 nucleotides are TGTGCCAGCAGCGTAGCACCTCTGCAGACAGGGGAAGCTTTCTTT. Its translation is CASSVAPLQTGEAFF. J is TRBJ1-1 and V is TRBV9, with 7 bases identical to TRBD1. Germline V gene data show CDR1 as SGDLS and CDR2 as YYNGEE. There are 15 residues in the CDR3. V lost 0 bases and J lost 8; bases outside the gene matches: 10.

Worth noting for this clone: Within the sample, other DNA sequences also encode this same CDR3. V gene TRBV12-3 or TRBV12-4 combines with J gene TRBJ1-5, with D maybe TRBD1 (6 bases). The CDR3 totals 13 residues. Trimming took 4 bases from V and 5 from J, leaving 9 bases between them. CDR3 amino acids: CASSSNRDQPQHF. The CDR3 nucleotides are TGTGCCAGCAGTTCTAACAGGGATCAGCCCCAGCATTTT.